This entry concerns a single T cell receptor beta chain. Its target is unknown. Other DNA sequences in this specimen translate into the identical CDR3. This record belongs to a study of OX40 agonist ivuxolimab in advanced cancers. Study summary: Allowance was made for prior anti-PD-1, anti-PD-L1 or anti-CTLA-4 therapy, and approximately 40% had some.

Findings of the study overall: CD8+ T cells were the subset that, on average, had more expanded clones than CD4+. Compared with others, partial responders at 0.1-3.0 mg/kg displayed clonal expansion among the lowest.

With baseline, cycle 4 day 1, and cycle 7 day 1 as timepoints, blood was sampled. The J segment lost 3 bases and the V segment lost 2 bases, leaving 12 bases of the junction unmatched. There are 17 residues in the CDR3. The germline V gene encodes CDR1 SGHTA and CDR2 FQGNSA. The assay was immunoSEQ multiplex PCR, and TCRdb's table has in-frame clones only and misses some. The sample gives roughly 50,000 clones, nearly 80% of which show up once; 3% to 5% is in the top ten. This clonotype was sampled from an adult with an advanced solid tumor such as melanoma, head and neck, liver or kidney cancer. This chain uses TRBV7-2 with TRBJ2-7, with 8 positions matching TRBD2. Sequenced here: CD4+ or CD8+ T cells sorted from blood, sampled in a trial of the OX40 agonist ivuxolimab. CDR3 sequence reads: CASSLRTSSYLIYEQYF. The CDR3 region has the DNA TGTGCCAGCAGCTTAAGGACTAGCTCCTATCTAATCTACGAGCAGTACTTC.